This record covers a single T cell receptor (beta chain). These data belong to a study of cytomegalovirus exposure and HLA in healthy donors. 13 Jbeta primers and 60 Vbeta primers were used for the PCR. The repertoire was sequenced with immunoSEQ multiplex PCR; TCRdb's copy has only in-frame clones and lacks some. The table includes tens of thousands of clones, 55% to 70% detected once. The CDR3 is 15 amino acids. Germline V gene data show CDR1 as LGHNA and CDR2 as YSLEER. The germline V and J ends were trimmed by 4 bases and 0 bases, with 9 bases remaining between them. The donors gave bone marrow, and they were healthy.

This receptor was identified in a woman aged 50 to 60 in good health and CMV-seropositive. The chain is built from TRBV4-3 and TRBJ1-4; no firm D call. Sequencing used PBMCs. CDR3 sequence (DNA): TGCGCCAGCAGCCGGAACAGCCCAACTAATGAAAAACTGTTTTTT. The encoded protein is CASSRNSPTNEKLFF.